This TCR beta chain was retrieved from a study of response to subunit inactivated influenza vaccine. Study conclusions and caveats: Authors suggested few new T cells are recruited by each seasonal influenza vaccination.

For this clonotype: The antigen remains undetermined.

CDR3 length: 15 residues. The germline V gene has CDR1 MDHEN and CDR2 SYDVKM. Trimming cost V 7 bases and J 0 bases, with 13 bases left between them. In TCRdb, the RT-PCR reads were re-called with MiXCR into one record per CDR3 protein. The sample lists more than 550,000 distinct CDR3 sequences, about 11% occurring once. Specimen: PBMCs from blood, collected on the day of vaccination. J is TRBJ1-5 and V is TRBV28; D gene uncertain. The TCR comes from a man aged 50 or older who received an inactivated influenza vaccine. CDR3 protein: CASTKSTHSNQPQHF. The CDR3 bases are TGTGCCAGCACCAAAAGTACCCATAGCAATCAGCCCCAGCATTTT. The full variable domain, with the rest looked up from reference TRBV28 and TRBJ1-5, is DVKVTQSSRYLVKRTGEKVFLECVQDMDHENMFWYRQDPGLGLRLIYFSYDVKMKEKGDIPEGYSVSREKKERFSLILESASTNQTSMYLCASTKSTHSNQPQHFGDGTRLSIL.